The T cell receptor beta chain under discussion was sequenced for a study of cytomegalovirus exposure and HLA in healthy donors. Study-level information: Earlier, 117 million unique TCR beta sequences were recovered from about 200 million T cells by an analysis.

Study-level points and caveats: Being productive about 87% or about 30% of the time was typical of most TCR beta V segments in an earlier analysis. CMV serostatus was the only immune exposure information that was available. The Asian-associated ancestry cluster reportedly had fewer N-insertions than the approximately 690-donor mean in a later analysis.

The CDR3 consists of 14 residues. V trimming: 6 bases; J trimming: 8 bases; junction bases outside the gene matches: 7. The germline gives CDR1 ENHRY, CDR2 SYGVKD. For this clone: Its target is not known.

Primers for the PCR totalled 60 Vbeta and 13 Jbeta. Here immunoSEQ multiplex PCR was the method, and the copy in TCRdb shows in-frame clones only, minus some. In the table there are approximately 140,000 clones, about 80% of which are singletons. Specimen: PBMCs. V gene TRBV10-3 combines with J gene TRBJ2-1, with 10 bases that match TRBD2. This clonotype originated in a woman between 50 and 59 years old in good health and CMV-seronegative. The CDR3 nucleotides are TGTGCCATCAGCTCGGGACTAGCGATCTATGAGCAGTTCTTC. Amino acid sequence: CAISSGLAIYEQFF.